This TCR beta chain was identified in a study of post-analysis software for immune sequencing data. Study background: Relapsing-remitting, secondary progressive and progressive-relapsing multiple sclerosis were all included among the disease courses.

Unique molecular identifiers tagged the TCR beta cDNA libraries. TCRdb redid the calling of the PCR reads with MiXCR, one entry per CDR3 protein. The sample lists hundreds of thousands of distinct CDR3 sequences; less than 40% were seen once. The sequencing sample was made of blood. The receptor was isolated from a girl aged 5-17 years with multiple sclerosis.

CDR3 sequence (DNA): TGCAGCGTTGGACGACGGGAGGGGTATGAGCAGTTCTTC. Protein sequence: CSVGRREGYEQFF. This chain uses TRBV29-1 with TRBJ2-1; 8 nucleotides agree with TRBD2. J was trimmed by 8 bases and V by 4 bases; bases with no gene match: 7. Per the germline V gene, CDR1 is SQVTM and CDR2 is ANQGSEA. This CDR3 comprises 13 residues.